This T cell receptor (beta chain) was sequenced in a study of shared clonotypes between healthy human individuals. About the study: The study drew on a couple of women and three men aged 18 to 49 as donors.

Sequencing was performed with immunoSEQ multiplex PCR; in TCRdb, only in-frame clones are kept and a portion is missing. The table lists more than 2 million clones, 90% to 95% of them singletons. Study-wide results and caveats: Naive CD4 clonotypes overlapped across several donors at around 4.7%. Memory subsets generally showed smaller estimated richness than naive subsets did.

CD45RO-negative, CCR7-positively selected cells formed the naive CD8 fraction, excluding terminally differentiated effector memory CD45RA+ cells. V dropped 4 bases and J dropped 4; count of bases not matched to a gene: 10. The CDR3 consists of 16 residues. Looked up from germline, CDR1 is MNHEY and CDR2 is SVGAGI. Remarks on this clone: Its antigen is undetermined.

This receptor was obtained from a man between 18 and 35 years old in good health. Some clones in this sample may be carry-over from other donors' samples. The chain links TRBV6-5 to TRBJ2-5; 9 nucleotides agree with TRBD1. Material: naive CD8+ T cells from PBMCs. The chain's CDR3 is CASSSLLDRGRETQYF. CDR3 bases: TGTGCCAGCAGTTCGCTACTGGACAGGGGTCGAGAGACCCAGTACTTC.